The source of this T cell receptor beta chain is a study of blood T cell repertoires in COVID-19. At the level of the study: The analysed material was cDNA or gDNA that came from T cells, B-cell-depleted T cells, or PBMCs.

Original methodology: Reference gene primer amplification gave estimated nucleated cell counts. Method: immunoSEQ multiplex PCR; TCRdb's copy keeps in-frame clones and lacks some. V and J calls and clone size are those listed in that table; D and trimming were worked out from the DNA. This repertoire shows about 400,000 clones, 87% found once; its top ten account for 1.5% to 2%. Germline V lookup: CDR1 SGHKS, CDR2 YYEKEE (reference sequence). The CDR3 spans 13 residues. The junction had 4 bases not matched to a gene; V was cut back by 4 bases and J by 3 bases. All enrollees were roughly 18 to 90 years old and from 24 US areas.

The sequenced sample consisted of PBMCs or T cells enriched from blood (not recorded which). This chain uses TRBV5-5 with TRBJ2-7; 7 nucleotides agree with TRBD2. The TCR was taken from a woman between 18 and 30 years old with acute COVID-19. CDR3 in amino acids: CASSVAGRYEQYF. The CDR3 bases are TGTGCCAGCAGCGTAGCGGGTCGCTACGAGCAGTACTTC.